The 17 T cell receptor beta chains presented below share a single source sample, sequenced in a study of CD8+CD57+ T cells in acquired aplastic anemia. Profiling of TCR beta VDJ combinations and CDR3 sequences used genomic DNA as template. TCRdb reanalysed the reads using MiXCR and keeps one entry per CDR3 protein. The sample shows around 180,000 distinct CDR3 sequences, 48% of them seen only once. Selection for sequencing was limited to patients who had shown CD8+CD57+ cell expansion by flow cytometry. The sequenced material came from sorted CD4+, CD8+, or CD8+CD57+ T cells (not recorded which) from PBMCs. The receptors stem from a human donor with aplastic anemia.

This clonotype has at least ten counts. The chain carries TRBV10-3 and TRBJ2-5, with 9 bases identical to TRBD2. V lost 1 base and J lost 2; bases outside the gene matches: 5. Germline loops: CDR1 ENHRY, CDR2 SYGVKD. This CDR3 contains 16 residues. This CDR3 is CAISEFSGSAQETQYF. The CDR3 nucleotides read TGTGCCATCAGTGAGTTTAGCGGGAGCGCTCAAGAGACCCAGTACTTC.

The sample holds many counts of this clonotype. The junction differs from germline at one of its ends, possibly a read error. This rearrangement joins TRBV6-5 to TRBJ1-5, with 7 bases fitting TRBD1. This CDR3 contains 14 residues. CDR1 and CDR2 (germline): MNHEY, SVGAGI. CDR3 sequence: CASSYRGGNQPQHF. CDR3 DNA: TGCGCCAGCAGCTACAGGGGTGGCAATCAGCCCCAGCATTTT.

V is TRBV29-1 and J is TRBJ2-7, with TRBD2 matching 11 bases. Per the germline V gene, CDR1 is SQVTM and CDR2 is ANQGSEA. Losses at the gene ends were 8 bases for V and 5 bases for J; bases not matched to a gene: 5. The CDR3 loop spans 12 amino acids. The chain's CDR3 is CSTTSGINEQYF. CDR3 in DNA: TGCAGCACGACTAGCGGGATAAACGAGCAGTACTTC.

This clonotype showed up many times. The V and J genes are TRBV2 and TRBJ1-2; the match to TRBD1 covers 10 bases. Looked up from germline, CDR1 is SNHLY and CDR2 is FYNNEI. The trim removed 5 bases at V and 4 bases at J, leaving 1 base unmatched. This CDR3 comprises 13 residues. The CDR3, as DNA: TGTGCCAGCAGTCGGGACAGGGGCTATGGCTACACCTTC. Protein product: CASSRDRGYGYTF.

The chain joins TRBV2 to TRBJ1-1, with D uncertain. This CDR3 region has 14 residues. Trimming took 4 bases from V and 0 from J, leaving 9 bases between them. The germline CDR1 and CDR2 sequences are SNHLY and FYNNEI. The CDR3 region has the DNA TGTGCCAGCAGTGGGCTTCTGCTGAACACTGAAGCTTTCTTT. Translated: CASSGLLLNTEAFF.

As concerns this clonotype: This may stem from a read error, because a much larger clone lies one nucleotide away. The conserved closing phenylalanine or tryptophan is absent in this CDR3, likely reflecting a read error. CDR3 protein: CASSSAGGQPQHL. CDR3 bases: TGTGCCAGCAGTTCCGCCGGGGGCCAGCCCCAGCATCTT. This chain joins TRBV10-3 and TRBJ1-5, with a possible D match to TRBD1 (6 bases). This CDR3 contains 13 residues. Germline lookup yields CDR1 ENHRY and CDR2 SYGVKD.

Remarks on this clonotype: A much larger clone sits a single nucleotide away, making a read error possible. This is likely a read error, given that the CDR3 carries no conserved phenylalanine or tryptophan at its end. This chain connects TRBV10-3 to TRBJ1-2, with 8 bases aligning to TRBD1. Germline CDR1 is ENHRY and CDR2 is SYGVKD. The CDR3 contains 14 residues. The chain's CDR3 is CASSYLTGDDGYTL. CDR3 sequence (DNA): TGTGCCAGCAGTTACTTGACAGGGGACGATGGCTACACCCTC.

This clonotype was observed many times. The J gene is TRBJ2-1, the V gene TRBV6-4, with 9 nucleotides matching TRBD2. Germline V lookup: CDR1 MRHNA, CDR2 SNTAGT. The length of the CDR3 is 16 residues. The ends lost 0 bases at V and 6 bases at J; junction bases unmatched: 6. The CDR3: CASSDSGAGGGNEQFF. The CDR3 DNA sequence: TGTGCCAGCAGTGACTCAGGAGCGGGGGGCGGCAATGAGCAGTTCTTC.

The chain has TRBV12-3 or TRBV12-4 and TRBJ2-3; perhaps TRBD2 as D (5 bases). This CDR3 comprises 15 residues. Between the trimmed V and J ends, which lost 5 bases and 4 bases, there was a span of 16 bases. This CDR3 reads CASSITGLSSDTQYF. The CDR3 DNA is TGTGCCAGCAGTATCACCGGACTGAGCTCAGATACGCAGTATTTT.

This clonotype has ten or more counts. The rearrangement links TRBV12-5 to TRBJ1-2, with 9 nucleotides matching TRBD1. There are 13 residues in the CDR3. V lost 5 bases and J lost 6; bases outside the gene matches: 4. Germline V gene lookup returns CDR1 LGHNT and CDR2 FRNRAP. CDR3 DNA: TGTGCTAGTGGTGAGGGGACAGGGCATGGCTACACCTTC. As protein: CASGEGTGHGYTF.

This clonotype occurred many times. The genes are TRBV5-8 and TRBJ2-1, with D perhaps matching TRBD1 (6 bases). CDR3 size: 12 residues. Trimming took 3 bases from V and 8 from J, leaving 9 bases between them. The germline CDR1 and CDR2 sequences are SGHTS and YDEGEE. In DNA form, the CDR3 reads TGTGCCAGCAGCTGGACAGTCCATGAGCAGTTCTTC. Translating it yields CASSWTVHEQFF.

The chain joins TRBV25-1 to TRBJ1-4; D gene unclear. V shed 1 base and J shed 12 bases, with 12 bases lying between them. CDR3 length: 13 amino acids. Germline assignment: CDR1 MGHDK and CDR2 SYGVNS. CDR3 DNA: TGTGCCAGCAGTGAATTAACCGGTGTAGAACTGTTTTTT. As protein: CASSELTGVELFF.

This clonotype was picked up many times. V usage is TRBV20-1 and J usage is TRBJ2-7; D is unresolved. V lost 0 bases, J lost 0 bases, and 6 bases lay in between. The length of the CDR3 is 13 residues. Looked up from germline, CDR1 is DFQATT and CDR2 is SNEGSKA (reference sequence). The CDR3 sequence is CSARDMSSYEQYF. CDR3 sequence (DNA): TGCAGTGCTAGAGATATGAGCTCCTACGAGCAGTACTTC.

The genes are TRBV29-1 and TRBJ1-3, with no clear D. CDR3 size: 14 residues. V gave up 4 bases and J gave up 0 bases, with 10 bases separating them. Germline values: CDR1 SQVTM, CDR2 ANQGSEA. CDR3 nucleotide sequence: TGCAGCGTTGCTGGGATTGACTCTGGAAACACCATATATTTT. As protein: CSVAGIDSGNTIYF.

V and J are TRBV10-2 and TRBJ2-5; 11 bases align to TRBD2. V dropped 2 bases and J dropped 0; count of bases not matched to a gene: 14. CDR1 is WSHSY and CDR2 is SAAADI in the germline V gene. The CDR3 consists of 20 residues. Here the CDR3 reads CASSESSASGRPWYQETQYF. The CDR3 DNA follows: TGCGCCAGCAGTGAGAGTTCCGCTAGCGGGAGGCCCTGGTACCAAGAGACCCAGTACTTC.

CDR3 bases: TGCGCCAGCAGCTCAAGTAGGACAGGCACCTACGAGCAGTACTTC. It codes for CASSSSRTGTYEQYF. The chain uses TRBV5-1 and TRBJ2-7; TRBD1 matches 7 bases. This CDR3 region has 15 residues. The germline gives CDR1 SGHRS, CDR2 YFSETQ. The junction had 8 bases not matched to a gene; V was cut back by 3 bases and J by 2 bases. The full variable domain, rest sourced from reference TRBV5-1 and TRBJ2-7, is KAGVTQTPRYLIKTRGQQVTLSCSPISGHRSVSWYQQTPGQGLQFLFEYFSETQRNKGNFPGRFSGRQFSNSRSEMNVSTLELGDSALYLCASSSSRTGTYEQYFGPGTRLTVT.

With regard to this clonotype: A much larger clone differs from this one at a single base, so this may be a read error. V and J are TRBV30 and TRBJ1-6; no clear D. Germline lookup yields CDR1 GTSNPN and CDR2 SVGIG (reference sequence). The CDR3 contains 13 residues. The CDR3 coding sequence is TGTGCCCGGAGTGGAGACTTCGGCTCACCCCTCCACTTT. It translates to CARSGDFGSPLHF.